The 17 T cell receptor beta chains in this list originate from one sample, sequenced in a study of lymphopenia after photon versus proton radiotherapy. Method: immunoSEQ multiplex PCR; TCRdb's copy keeps in-frame clones and lacks some. The sample includes 26,000 or so clones, roughly four fifths of them seen just once. The source material was peripheral blood, sampled from a patient treated with photon-based radiotherapy. Source of these receptors: a man in his forties or fifties with gastric cancer.

The chain recombines TRBV5-4 with TRBJ2-3; either TRBD1 or TRBD2 may fit D (5 bases each). This CDR3 region has 15 residues. In germline, CDR1 is SGHNT, CDR2 YYREEE (reference sequence). The ends were cut back, 4 bases at V and 3 bases at J, with 15 bases in the middle. The CDR3 spells CASSPTGTRTDTQYF. Here the CDR3 DNA reads TGTGCCAGCAGCCCCACCGGGACCCGGACAGATACGCAGTATTTT.

This chain uses TRBV7-2 with TRBJ2-7; D remains unclear. The CDR3 covers 15 residues. Trimming took 5 bases from V and 3 from J, leaving 17 bases between them. Per the germline V gene, CDR1 is SGHTA and CDR2 is FQGNSA. The CDR3 nucleotides are TGTGCCAGCAGCCTGGGCCGCAGGCTACTCTACGAGCAGTACTTC. Translation gives CASSLGRRLLYEQYF.

The rearrangement links TRBV5-6 to TRBJ2-7; D is possibly TRBD1 (5 bases). Germline V gene lookup returns CDR1 SGHDT and CDR2 YYEEEE. The CDR3 is 15 amino acids. V was trimmed by 2 bases and J by 3 bases, leaving 15 bases between them. CDR3 loop: CASSFPWQGYYEQYF. The CDR3 DNA reads TGTGCCAGCAGCTTTCCTTGGCAGGGATACTACGAGCAGTACTTC.

This chain links TRBV27 with TRBJ1-2; 8 positions match TRBD1. With 2 bases clipped from V and 3 bases from J, the junction kept 11 bases outside the gene matches. The CDR3 is 17 residues long. Germline V gene lookup returns CDR1 MNHEY and CDR2 SMNVEV (reference sequence). The CDR3 loop is CASSLMVRQGSDYGYTF. CDR3 DNA sequence: TGTGCCAGCAGTTTAATGGTGAGACAGGGGTCAGACTATGGCTACACCTTC.

J is TRBJ2-3 and V is TRBV5-5; no reliable D call. Germline V lookup: CDR1 SGHKS, CDR2 YYEKEE (reference sequence). Between the trimmed V and J ends, which lost 3 bases and 0 bases, there was a span of 11 bases. This CDR3 is built from 15 residues. CDR3 sequence: CASSSHMASTDTQYF. The CDR3 region has the DNA TGTGCCAGCAGCTCACACATGGCTAGCACAGATACGCAGTATTTT.

The chain is built from TRBV7-2 and TRBJ2-5, with D unresolved. Germline CDR1 is SGHTA and CDR2 is FQGNSA. The CDR3 is 12 residues long. Trimming pared 5 bases from V and 9 bases from J, leaving 13 bases between. The CDR3 bases are TGTGCCAGCAGCCAAAAGTTTGTCCCCCAGTACTTC. It translates to CASSQKFVPQYF.

The chain joins TRBV12-5 to TRBJ1-6; TRBD1 aligns across 9 bases. The J segment lost 8 bases and the V segment lost 0 bases, leaving 8 bases of the junction unmatched. Per germline, CDR1 LGHNT and CDR2 FRNRAP. The CDR3 contains 17 residues. CDR3 residues: CASGLVLTQGADSPLHF. CDR3 nucleotides: TGTGCTAGTGGTTTGGTACTAACACAGGGGGCGGATTCACCCCTCCACTTT.

The J gene is TRBJ1-4, the V gene TRBV27; 8 bases are a match to TRBD1. With 4 bases clipped from V and 6 bases from J, the junction kept 7 bases outside the gene matches. Germline-derived CDR1 and CDR2 are MNHEY and SMNVEV (reference sequence). CDR3 length: 15 amino acids. The CDR3 here is CASSSRQGKDEKLFF. CDR3 in DNA: TGTGCCAGCAGTTCAAGACAGGGGAAGGATGAAAAACTGTTTTTT.

The rearrangement links TRBV27 to TRBJ1-1; 8 bases are a match to TRBD1. J lost 1 base, V lost 6 bases, and 7 bases had no gene match. From germline, CDR1 is MNHEY and CDR2 SMNVEV (reference sequence). This CDR3 comprises 15 residues. As DNA, the CDR3 is TGTGCCAGCAGCAATCGACAGGGGTCGAACACTGAAGCTTTCTTT. This translates into CASSNRQGSNTEAFF.

This chain joins TRBV4-1 and TRBJ2-7; 10 nucleotides match TRBD2. Trimming cost V 3 bases and J 3 bases; bases outside gene matches: 2. The CDR3 sequence is 14 residues long. CDR1 and CDR2 (germline): MGHRA, YSYEKL. The CDR3 sequence: CASSHTSGDYEQYF. CDR3 sequence (DNA): TGCGCCAGCAGCCACACTAGCGGGGACTACGAGCAGTACTTC.

The chain links TRBV4-1 to TRBJ2-4, with D perhaps matching TRBD1 (8 bases). The CDR3 runs 17 residues. Germline V gene data show CDR1 as MGHRA and CDR2 as YSYEKL. Trimming pared 1 base from V and 1 base from J, leaving 14 bases between. CDR3 in amino acids: CASSQVTGEGAKNIQYF. CDR3 DNA: TGCGCCAGCAGCCAAGTGACAGGGGAGGGGGCCAAAAACATTCAGTACTTC.

Only a few counts were recorded for this clone. This sample includes further DNA sequences coding for the same CDR3. The V and J genes are TRBV9 and TRBJ2-2; D uncertain. The CDR3 length is 16 residues. Germline V gene lookup returns CDR1 SGDLS and CDR2 YYNGEE. With 0 bases removed from V and 1 base from J, the gap between germline ends came to 10 bases. The chain's CDR3 is CASSVAAGWNTGELFF. The CDR3, as DNA: TGTGCCAGCAGCGTAGCGGCCGGGTGGAACACCGGGGAGCTGTTTTTT.

This chain connects TRBV4-2 to TRBJ2-3; 10 nucleotides agree with TRBD2. CDR1 LGHNA and CDR2 YNFKEQ come from the germline V gene. V trimming: 4 bases; J trimming: 2 bases; junction bases outside the gene matches: 3. This CDR3 contains 15 residues. DNA for the CDR3: TGTGCCAGCAGCCGGACTAGCGGATCCACAGATACGCAGTATTTT. It yields the protein CASSRTSGSTDTQYF.

The chain employs TRBV4-2 and TRBJ2-3, with 8 bases aligning to TRBD2. Germline loops: CDR1 LGHNA, CDR2 YNFKEQ. The CDR3 is 18 amino acids. Trimming removed 0 bases from V and 1 base from J; junction bases left unmatched: 9. CDR3 nucleotide sequence: TGTGCCAGCAGCCAAGATCCGGGAGGGTTGAGGGGCACAGATACGCAGTATTTT. It translates to CASSQDPGGLRGTDTQYF.

The chain has TRBV6-4 and TRBJ2-2; 7 bases are a match to TRBD2. Germline CDR1 MRHNA, CDR2 SNTAGT. This CDR3 spans 14 amino acids. V shed 2 bases, J shed 3 bases, and the junction held 0 bases outside the gene matches. The chain's CDR3 is CASSDGLDTGELFF. The CDR3 DNA reads as TGTGCCAGCAGTGACGGACTAGACACCGGGGAGCTGTTTTTT.

This chain links TRBV7-8 with TRBJ2-3; 7 bases line up with TRBD2. The CDR3 totals 16 residues. Trimming took 1 base from V and 0 from J; bases not matched to a gene: 4. Germline V gene lookup returns CDR1 SGHVS and CDR2 FQNEAQ. In DNA form, the CDR3 reads TGTGCCAGCAGCTTAGTCCGGCGGGGGAGCACAGATACGCAGTATTTT. Its protein product is CASSLVRRGSTDTQYF.

The chain links TRBV5-1 to TRBJ2-5; TRBD2 matches 8 bases. The germline V gene has CDR1 SGHRS and CDR2 YFSETQ. With V trimmed by 4 bases and J by 5 bases, 10 bases remained unmatched. The CDR3 consists of 15 residues. Here the CDR3 reads CASSPGTSERETQYF. The CDR3 DNA reads TGCGCCAGCAGCCCCGGGACTAGTGAGCGGGAGACCCAGTACTTC.